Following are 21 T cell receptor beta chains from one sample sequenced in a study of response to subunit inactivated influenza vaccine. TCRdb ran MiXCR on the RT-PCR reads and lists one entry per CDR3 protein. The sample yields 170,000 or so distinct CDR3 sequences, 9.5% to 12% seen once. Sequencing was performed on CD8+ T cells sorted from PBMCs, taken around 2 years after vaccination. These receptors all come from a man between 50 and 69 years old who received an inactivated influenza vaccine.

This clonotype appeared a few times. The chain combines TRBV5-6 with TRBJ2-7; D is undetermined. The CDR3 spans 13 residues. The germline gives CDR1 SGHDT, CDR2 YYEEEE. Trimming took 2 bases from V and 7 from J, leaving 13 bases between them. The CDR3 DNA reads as TGTGCCAGCAGCTTAAACTTGCCTACTGAGCAGTACTTC. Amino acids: CASSLNLPTEQYF. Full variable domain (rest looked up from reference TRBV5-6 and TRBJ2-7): DAGVTQSPTHLIKTRGQQVTLRCSPKSGHDTVSWYQQALGQGPQFIFQYYEEEERQRGNFPDRFSGHQFPNYSSELNVNALLLGDSALYLCASSLNLPTEQYFGPGTRLTVT.

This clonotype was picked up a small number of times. CDR3 residues: CATSGTNTEAFF. The DNA of the CDR3 is TGTGCCACCAGTGGGACGAACACTGAAGCTTTCTTT. The J gene is TRBJ1-1, the V gene TRBV24-1; D gene uncertain. The CDR3 spans 12 residues. Germline CDR1 KGHDR, CDR2 SFDVKD. The germline V and J ends were trimmed by 5 bases and 1 base, with 4 bases remaining between them.

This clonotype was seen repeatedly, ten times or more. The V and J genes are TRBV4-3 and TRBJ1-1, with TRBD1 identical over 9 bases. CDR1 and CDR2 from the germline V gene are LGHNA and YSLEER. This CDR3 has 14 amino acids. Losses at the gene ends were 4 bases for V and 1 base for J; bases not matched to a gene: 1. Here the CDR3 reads CASSRGQGNTEAFF. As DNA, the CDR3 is TGCGCCAGCAGCCGGGGACAGGGGAACACTGAAGCTTTCTTT.

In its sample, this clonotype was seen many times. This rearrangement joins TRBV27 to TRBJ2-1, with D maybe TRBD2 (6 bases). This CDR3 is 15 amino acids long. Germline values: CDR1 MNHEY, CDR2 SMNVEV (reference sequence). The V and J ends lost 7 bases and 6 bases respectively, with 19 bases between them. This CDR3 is CASNNIGPGGNEQFF. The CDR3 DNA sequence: TGTGCCAGCAATAACATCGGCCCCGGGGGCAATGAGCAGTTCTTC.

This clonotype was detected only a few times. CDR3 nucleotide sequence: TGTGCCAGCAGTCCAGCTACTAGCGGGTTCTACGAGCAGTACTTC. Its translation is CASSPATSGFYEQYF. The V gene is TRBV3-1, the J gene TRBJ2-7; TRBD2 matches 9 bases. There are 15 residues in the CDR3. The V gene end was trimmed by 6 bases and the J gene end by 3 bases; junction bases not matched to a gene: 9. The germline gives CDR1 LGHDT, CDR2 YNNKEL (reference sequence).

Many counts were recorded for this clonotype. The CDR3: CASSYAGGPNEQYF. In nucleotides, the CDR3 is TGTGCCAGCAGTTACGCGGGCGGGCCAAACGAGCAGTACTTC. The rearrangement joins TRBV6-5 to TRBJ2-7, with D possibly being TRBD2 (5 bases). V shed 2 bases and J shed 5 bases, with 13 bases lying between them. CDR3 length: 14 amino acids. CDR1 and CDR2 (germline): MNHEY, SVGAGI.

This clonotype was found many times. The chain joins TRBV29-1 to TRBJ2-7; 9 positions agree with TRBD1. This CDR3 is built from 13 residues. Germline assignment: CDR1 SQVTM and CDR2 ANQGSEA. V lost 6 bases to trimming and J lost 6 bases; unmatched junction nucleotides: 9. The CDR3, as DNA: TGCAGCGTCGACGGGACAGGGTTCGGCGAGCAGTACTTC. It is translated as CSVDGTGFGEQYF.

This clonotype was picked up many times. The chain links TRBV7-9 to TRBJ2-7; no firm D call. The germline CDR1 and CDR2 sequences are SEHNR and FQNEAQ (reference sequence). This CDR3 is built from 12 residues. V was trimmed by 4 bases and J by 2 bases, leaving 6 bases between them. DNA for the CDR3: TGTGCCAGCAGCTCCAACCCCTACGAGCAGTACTTC. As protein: CASSSNPYEQYF.

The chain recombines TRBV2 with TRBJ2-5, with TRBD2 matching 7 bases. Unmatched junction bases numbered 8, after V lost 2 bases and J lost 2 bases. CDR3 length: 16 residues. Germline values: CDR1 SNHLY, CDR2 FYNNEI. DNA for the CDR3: TGTGCCAGCAGTGAATGGGGTCTAGCGGTACAAGAGACCCAGTACTTC. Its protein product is CASSEWGLAVQETQYF. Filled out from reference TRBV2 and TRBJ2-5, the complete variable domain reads EPEVTQTPSHQVTQMGQEVILRCVPISNHLYFYWYRQILGQKVEFLVSFYNNEISEKSEIFDDQFSVERPDGSNFTLKIRSTKLEDSAMYFCASSEWGLAVQETQYFGPGTRLLVL.

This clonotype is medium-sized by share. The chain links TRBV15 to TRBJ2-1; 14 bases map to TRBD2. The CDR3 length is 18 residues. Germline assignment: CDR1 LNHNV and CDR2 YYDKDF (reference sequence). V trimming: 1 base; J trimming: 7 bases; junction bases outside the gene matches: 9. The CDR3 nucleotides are TGTGCCACCAGCAGAGTTCGCCGGGGACTAGCGGGAGAAAATGAGCAGTTCTTC. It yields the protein CATSRVRRGLAGENEQFF.

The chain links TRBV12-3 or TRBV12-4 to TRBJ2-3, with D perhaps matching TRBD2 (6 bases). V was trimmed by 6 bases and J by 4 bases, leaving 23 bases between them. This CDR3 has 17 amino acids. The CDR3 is CASSPASSGTYADTQYF. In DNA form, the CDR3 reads TGTGCCAGCAGCCCAGCGAGTAGCGGTACTTACGCAGATACGCAGTATTTT.

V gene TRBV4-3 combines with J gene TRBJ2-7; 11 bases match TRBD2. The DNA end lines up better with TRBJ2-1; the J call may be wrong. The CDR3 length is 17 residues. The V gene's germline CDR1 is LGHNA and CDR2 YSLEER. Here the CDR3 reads CASSQDIRLAGHYEQFF. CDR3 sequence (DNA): TGCGCCAGCAGCCAAGATATTCGACTAGCGGGACACTACGAGCAGTTCTTC.

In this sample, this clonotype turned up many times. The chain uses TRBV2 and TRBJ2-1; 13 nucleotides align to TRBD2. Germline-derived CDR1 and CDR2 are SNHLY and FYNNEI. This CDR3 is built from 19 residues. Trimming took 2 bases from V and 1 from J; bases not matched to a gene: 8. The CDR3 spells CASSELLAGGSRSYNEQFF. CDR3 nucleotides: TGTGCCAGCAGTGAACTACTAGCGGGAGGGTCCCGTTCCTACAATGAGCAGTTCTTC.

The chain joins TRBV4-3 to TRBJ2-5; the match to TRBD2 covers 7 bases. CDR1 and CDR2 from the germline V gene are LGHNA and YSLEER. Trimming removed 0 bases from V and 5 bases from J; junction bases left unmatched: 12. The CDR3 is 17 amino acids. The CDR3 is CASSQEYLSGVVETQYF. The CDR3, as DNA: TGCGCCAGCAGCCAAGAATACCTGAGCGGGGTGGTGGAGACCCAGTACTTC.

DNA for the CDR3: TGTGCCAGCAGCCCACGGGACAGGGGCACAGATACGCAGTATTTT. It is translated as CASSPRDRGTDTQYF. The chain employs TRBV3-1 and TRBJ2-3, with 9 bases that match TRBD1. The CDR3 totals 15 residues. J was trimmed by 1 base and V by 4 bases; bases with no gene match: 3. Germline-derived CDR1 and CDR2 are LGHDT and YNNKEL (reference sequence).

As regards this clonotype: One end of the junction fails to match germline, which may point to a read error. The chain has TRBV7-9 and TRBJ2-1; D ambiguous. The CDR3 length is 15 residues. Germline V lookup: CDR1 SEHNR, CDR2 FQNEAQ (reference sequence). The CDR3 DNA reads TGTGCCAGCAGCTTAAAGGGTGCGTCCTACAATAAGCAGTTCTTC. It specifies CASSLKGASYNKQFF.

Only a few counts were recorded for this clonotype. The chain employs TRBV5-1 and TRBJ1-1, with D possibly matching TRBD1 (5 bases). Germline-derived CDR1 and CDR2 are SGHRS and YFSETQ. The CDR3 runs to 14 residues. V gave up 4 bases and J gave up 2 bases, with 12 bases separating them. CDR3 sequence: CASSHLGDNTEAFF. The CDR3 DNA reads TGCGCCAGCAGCCATTTAGGGGACAACACTGAAGCTTTCTTT.

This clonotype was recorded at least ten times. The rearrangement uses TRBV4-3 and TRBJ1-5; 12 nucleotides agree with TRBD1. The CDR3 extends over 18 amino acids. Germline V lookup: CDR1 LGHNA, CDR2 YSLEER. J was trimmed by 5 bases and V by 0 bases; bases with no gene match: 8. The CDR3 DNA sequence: TGCGCCAGCAGCCAAGATTATTCAGGGACAGGGGGCCATCAGCCCCAGCATTTT. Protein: CASSQDYSGTGGHQPQHF.

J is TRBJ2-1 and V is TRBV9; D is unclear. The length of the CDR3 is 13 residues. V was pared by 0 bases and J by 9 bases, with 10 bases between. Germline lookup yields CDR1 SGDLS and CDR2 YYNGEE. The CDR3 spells CASSVAHRAEQFF. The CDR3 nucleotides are TGTGCCAGCAGCGTAGCTCACCGGGCTGAGCAGTTCTTC. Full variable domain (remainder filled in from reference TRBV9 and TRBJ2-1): DSGVTQTPKHLITATGQRVTLRCSPRSGDLSVYWYQQSLDQGLQFLIQYYNGEERAKGNILERFSAQQFPDLHSELNLSSLELGDSALYFCASSVAHRAEQFFGPGTRLTVL.

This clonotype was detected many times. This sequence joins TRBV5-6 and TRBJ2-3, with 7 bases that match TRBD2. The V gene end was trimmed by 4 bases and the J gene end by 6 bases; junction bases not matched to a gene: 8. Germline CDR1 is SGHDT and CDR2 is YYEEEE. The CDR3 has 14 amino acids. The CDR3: CASSNWDYGDTQYF. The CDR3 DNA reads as TGTGCCAGCAGCAACTGGGACTATGGGGATACGCAGTATTTT.

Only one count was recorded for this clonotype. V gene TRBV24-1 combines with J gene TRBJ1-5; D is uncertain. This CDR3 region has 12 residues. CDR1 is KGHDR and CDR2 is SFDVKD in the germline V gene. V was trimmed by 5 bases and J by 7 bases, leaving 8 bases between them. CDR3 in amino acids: CATSADGQPQHF. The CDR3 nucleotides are TGTGCCACCAGTGCCGACGGGCAGCCCCAGCATTTT.